These 19 T cell receptor beta chains were sequenced from one sample in a study of T cells after yellow fever vaccination. One entry per CDR3 protein, called by TCRdb with MiXCR from the 5' RACE reads. The sample shows approximately 250,000 distinct CDR3 sequences, roughly 5.6% of them seen only once. Sample: CD4+ T cells sorted from PBMCs, taken on the day of the yellow fever booster vaccination. These receptors were collected from a young man who received the YFV17D yellow fever vaccine.

The rearrangement joins TRBV7-3 to TRBJ2-6; D not certain. The CDR3 extends over 17 amino acids. The ends were cut back, 3 bases at V and 0 bases at J, with 12 bases in the middle. Looked up from germline, CDR1 is SGHTA and CDR2 is FQGTGA. The CDR3 sequence: CASSLKGESSGANVLTF. CDR3 DNA sequence: TGTGCCAGCAGCTTGAAGGGTGAGAGCTCTGGGGCCAACGTCCTGACTTTC. Supplemented by reference TRBV7-3 and TRBJ2-6, the full variable domain reads GAGVSQTPSNKVTEKGKYVELRCDPISGHTALYWYRQSLGQGPEFLIYFQGTGAADDSGLPNDRFFAVRPEGSVSTLKIQRTERGDSAVYLCASSLKGESSGANVLTFGAGSRLTVL.

This chain joins TRBV6-5 and TRBJ2-2; TRBD2 matches 11 bases. This CDR3 region has 14 residues. J gave up 6 bases and V 6 bases, and 3 bases lay outside the gene matches. CDR1 MNHEY and CDR2 SVGAGI come from the germline V gene. The CDR3 here is CASRLAGGSGELFF. The CDR3 DNA reads TGTGCCAGCAGGCTAGCGGGGGGATCCGGGGAGCTGTTTTTT.

There are a few counts of this clonotype. CDR3 nucleotide sequence: TGTGCCAGCAGCACCCCGGGACAGGGGACCGGGGAGCTGTTTTTT. Protein product: CASSTPGQGTGELFF. This chain links TRBV3-1 with TRBJ2-2; 10 positions agree with TRBD1. The length of the CDR3 is 15 residues. CDR1 is LGHDT, CDR2 YNNKEL, per germline (reference sequence). The V segment lost 5 bases and the J segment 5 bases; nucleotides outside the gene matches: 5.

This clonotype has just a few counts. The chain links TRBV2 to TRBJ1-1; 8 bases map to TRBD1. Germline CDR1 SNHLY, CDR2 FYNNEI. CDR3 size: 15 residues. The ends lost 6 bases at V and 4 bases at J; junction bases unmatched: 10. The CDR3 bases are TGTGCCAGCAGGGATAGAACAGGGGGTTCCACTGAAGCTTTCTTT. Protein sequence: CASRDRTGGSTEAFF.

This clonotype was seen many times. This chain links TRBV7-2 with TRBJ2-7; D possibly corresponds to TRBD1 (6 bases). The germline V gene encodes CDR1 SGHTA and CDR2 FQGNSA. CDR3 length: 18 residues. V was pared by 0 bases and J by 2 bases, with 20 bases between. The CDR3 is CASSLAGAVDRSPYEQYF. The CDR3 bases are TGTGCCAGCAGCTTAGCGGGTGCGGTGGACAGATCCCCCTACGAGCAGTACTTC.

The chain recombines TRBV3-1 with TRBJ1-2; no clear D. With 5 bases removed from V and 4 bases from J, the gap between germline ends came to 14 bases. Germline CDR1 is LGHDT and CDR2 is YNNKEL (reference sequence). This CDR3 has 14 amino acids. CDR3 amino acids: CASSFRAEGYGYTF. The CDR3 region has the DNA TGTGCCAGCAGCTTCCGGGCCGAGGGCTATGGCTACACCTTC.

This clonotype was counted a few times. The chain is built from TRBV9 and TRBJ2-1; perhaps TRBD2 as D (7 bases). V was clipped by 4 bases and J by 3 bases, with 14 bases between them. This CDR3 has 15 residues. Germline V lookup: CDR1 SGDLS, CDR2 YYNGEE. The CDR3 bases are TGTGCCAGCAGCCCTGGGGGGGGGCGCTACAATGAGCAGTTCTTC. Residues: CASSPGGGRYNEQFF. The variable domain in full, completed from reference TRBV9 and TRBJ2-1, reads DSGVTQTPKHLITATGQRVTLRCSPRSGDLSVYWYQQSLDQGLQFLIQYYNGEERAKGNILERFSAQQFPDLHSELNLSSLELGDSALYFCASSPGGGRYNEQFFGPGTRLTVL.

This clonotype has a handful of counts. V gene TRBV19 combines with J gene TRBJ1-2, with unresolved D. The CDR3 is made up of 15 amino acids. V lost 0 bases to trimming and J lost 4 bases, with 12 bases between them. Germline V lookup: CDR1 LNHDA, CDR2 SQIVND (reference sequence). The CDR3 loop reads CASSIEAARGYGYTF. The CDR3 nucleotides read TGTGCCAGTAGTATAGAAGCTGCGCGTGGCTATGGCTACACCTTC. Full variable domain (outside the CDR3, taken from reference TRBV19 and TRBJ1-2): DGGITQSPKYLFRKEGQNVTLSCEQNLNHDAMYWYRQDPGQGLRLIYYSQIVNDFQKGDIAEGYSVSREKKESFPLTVTSAQKNPTAFYLCASSIEAARGYGYTFGSGTRLTVV.

This rearrangement joins TRBV18 to TRBJ2-7; 8 nucleotides match TRBD2. The CDR3 contains 13 residues. Germline-derived CDR1 and CDR2 are KGHSH and LQKENI. Trimming took 0 bases from V and 7 from J; bases not matched to a gene: 2. For the CDR3, the DNA is TGTGCCAGCTCACCACCCGGGGGGGGTGAGCAGTACTTC. Its protein is CASSPPGGGEQYF.

This clonotype appeared once. The chain links TRBV11-3 to TRBJ2-2; 8 nucleotides align to TRBD2. This CDR3 spans 14 amino acids. The V gene end was trimmed by 8 bases and the J gene end by 0 bases; junction bases not matched to a gene: 2. CDR1 SGHNT and CDR2 YENEEA come from the germline V gene. The CDR3 nucleotides read TGTGCCAGCGGCGGGGGGCCGAACACCGGGGAGCTGTTTTTT. Amino acids: CASGGGPNTGELFF.

This clonotype was found many times. The gene calls are TRBV2 and TRBJ2-7; a weak D match, TRBD2 (5 bases). Trimming cost V 8 bases and J 6 bases, with 17 bases left between them. The CDR3 covers 13 residues. Looked up from germline, CDR1 is SNHLY and CDR2 is FYNNEI. CDR3 nucleotide sequence: TGTGCCAGCTCGATTCAACTAGATCTCGAGCAGTACGTC. Residues: CASSIQLDLEQYV.

This clonotype appeared a few times. The chain employs TRBV25-1 and TRBJ2-7; 8 nucleotides agree with TRBD1. CDR1 is MGHDK, CDR2 SYGVNS, per germline. CDR3 length equals 14 residues. The V segment lost 10 bases and the J segment 0 bases; nucleotides outside the gene matches: 8. The CDR3 bases are TGTGCCACGGAAAGGACAGGGAGCTCCTACGAGCAGTACTTC. This encodes CATERTGSSYEQYF.

This clonotype showed up many times. V gene TRBV7-2 combines with J gene TRBJ2-7; possible D gene TRBD2, 5 bases. Germline CDR1 reads SGHTA; CDR2 reads FQGNSA. CDR3 length: 13 residues. Trimming removed 2 bases from V and 4 bases from J, with 9 bases in between. The CDR3 DNA is TGTGCCAGCAGCTTAAGCGGTCGGTACGAGCAGTACGTC. Protein: CASSLSGRYEQYV.

The J gene is TRBJ2-7, the V gene TRBV28; D possibly uses TRBD1 or TRBD2 (5 bases each). The CDR3 spans 15 residues. V lost 3 bases to trimming and J lost 3 bases, with 15 bases between them. The germline V gene encodes CDR1 MDHEN and CDR2 SYDVKM. The CDR3, as DNA: TGTGCCAGCAGTTTGTCCCAAACGGGACGCTACGAGCAGTACGTC. This translates into CASSLSQTGRYEQYV.

This clonotype came up many times. The chain joins TRBV12-3 or TRBV12-4 to TRBJ2-7, with D tentatively TRBD1 (5 bases). Trimming took off 3 bases at V and 9 bases at J, with 15 bases between the two ends. The CDR3 extends over 13 amino acids. The CDR3 loop reads CASSFRASSTQYV. CDR3 sequence (DNA): TGTGCCAGCAGTTTCAGGGCCTCCTCGACGCAGTACGTC.

The J gene is TRBJ1-2, the V gene TRBV4-1, with TRBD1 identical over 8 bases. The CDR3 totals 17 residues. V was pared by 6 bases and J by 0 bases, with 12 bases of the junction left unmatched. Germline values: CDR1 MGHRA, CDR2 YSYEKL. The CDR3 nucleotides are TGCGCCAGCAGTCCCAGGGGGCAGGGTATTACTAACTATGGCTACACCTTC. Its translation is CASSPRGQGITNYGYTF.

Ten or more counts support this clonotype. The chain links TRBV5-1 to TRBJ2-3, with D perhaps matching TRBD1 (5 bases). V lost 3 bases and J lost 6, with 17 bases in between. Germline CDR1 reads SGHRS; CDR2 reads YFSETQ. CDR3 length: 15 amino acids. CDR3: CASSSTVWGRDTQYF. Here the CDR3 DNA reads TGCGCCAGCAGCTCGACAGTATGGGGAAGGGATACGCAGTATTTT. Together with reference TRBV5-1 and TRBJ2-3, the CDR3 gives the full variable domain: KAGVTQTPRYLIKTRGQQVTLSCSPISGHRSVSWYQQTPGQGLQFLFEYFSETQRNKGNFPGRFSGRQFSNSRSEMNVSTLELGDSALYLCASSSTVWGRDTQYFGPGTRLTVL.

This clonotype was detected a few times. J is TRBJ2-3 and V is TRBV20-1, with TRBD2 identical over 8 bases. CDR3 length: 13 amino acids. The V and J ends lost 3 bases and 6 bases, in that order; junction bases with no gene match: 5. Germline loops: CDR1 DFQATT, CDR2 SNEGSKA (reference sequence). CDR3 region: CSASPRGGDTQYF. CDR3 bases: TGCAGTGCTAGCCCTCGGGGGGGGGATACGCAGTATTTT.

This clonotype was seen more than once but under ten times. The chain employs TRBV6-1 and TRBJ2-7; D may be TRBD2 (5 bases). Germline values: CDR1 MNHNS, CDR2 SASEGT. CDR3 length: 15 residues. V was pared by 3 bases and J by 2 bases, with 14 bases between. In DNA form, the CDR3 reads TGTGCCAGCAGTGATGGTCGCAGCGGACCCTACGAGCAGTACGTC. It specifies CASSDGRSGPYEQYV.